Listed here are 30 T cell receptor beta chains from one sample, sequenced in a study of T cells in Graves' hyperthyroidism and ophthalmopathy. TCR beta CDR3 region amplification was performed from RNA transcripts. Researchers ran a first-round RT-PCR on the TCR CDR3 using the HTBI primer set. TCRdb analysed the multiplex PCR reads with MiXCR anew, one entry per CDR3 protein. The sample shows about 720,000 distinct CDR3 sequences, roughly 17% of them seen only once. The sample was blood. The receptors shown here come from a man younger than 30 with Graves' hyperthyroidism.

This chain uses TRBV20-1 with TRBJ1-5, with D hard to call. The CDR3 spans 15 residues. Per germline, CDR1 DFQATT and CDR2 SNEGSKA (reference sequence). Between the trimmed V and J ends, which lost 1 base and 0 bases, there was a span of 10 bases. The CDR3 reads CSARGTVDSNQPQHF. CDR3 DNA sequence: TGCAGTGCTAGAGGGACCGTTGATAGCAATCAGCCCCAGCATTTT.

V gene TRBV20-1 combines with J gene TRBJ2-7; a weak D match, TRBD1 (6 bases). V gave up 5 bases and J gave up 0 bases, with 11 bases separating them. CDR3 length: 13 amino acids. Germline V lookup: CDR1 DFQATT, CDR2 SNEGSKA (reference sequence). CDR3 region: CSASTGSSYEQYF. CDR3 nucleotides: TGCAGTGCTTCCACAGGGAGCTCCTACGAGCAGTACTTC.

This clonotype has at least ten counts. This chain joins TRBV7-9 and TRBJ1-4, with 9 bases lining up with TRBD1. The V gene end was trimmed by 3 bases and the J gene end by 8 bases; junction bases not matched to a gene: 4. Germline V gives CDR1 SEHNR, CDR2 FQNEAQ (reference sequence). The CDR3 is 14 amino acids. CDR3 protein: CASSLTGGDEKLFF. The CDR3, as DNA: TGTGCCAGCAGCTTGACAGGGGGAGACGAAAAACTGTTTTTT.

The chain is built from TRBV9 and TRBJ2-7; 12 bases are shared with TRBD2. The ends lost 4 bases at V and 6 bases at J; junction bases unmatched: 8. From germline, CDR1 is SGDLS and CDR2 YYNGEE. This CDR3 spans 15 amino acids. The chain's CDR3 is CASSSQTSGSGEQYF. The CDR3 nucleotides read TGTGCCAGCAGCTCCCAGACTAGCGGGAGTGGCGAGCAGTACTTC.

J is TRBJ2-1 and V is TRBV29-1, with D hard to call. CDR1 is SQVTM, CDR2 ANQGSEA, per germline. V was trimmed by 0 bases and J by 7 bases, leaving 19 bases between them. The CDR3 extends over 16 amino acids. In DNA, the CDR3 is TGCAGCGTTGAAGATCGTTTTAGGGTACCTTTGAATGAGCAGTTCTTC. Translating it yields CSVEDRFRVPLNEQFF.

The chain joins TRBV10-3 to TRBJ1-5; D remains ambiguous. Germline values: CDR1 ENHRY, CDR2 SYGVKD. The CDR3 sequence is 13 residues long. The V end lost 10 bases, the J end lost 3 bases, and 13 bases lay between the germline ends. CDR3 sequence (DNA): TGTGCCACACGGGCCCTGGACAATCAGCCCCAGCATTTT. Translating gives CATRALDNQPQHF.

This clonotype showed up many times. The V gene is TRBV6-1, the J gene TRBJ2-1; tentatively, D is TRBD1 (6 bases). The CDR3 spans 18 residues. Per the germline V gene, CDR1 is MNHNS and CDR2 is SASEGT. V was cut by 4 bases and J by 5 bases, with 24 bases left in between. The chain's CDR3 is CASSGIRDNPAKDNEQFF. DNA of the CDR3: TGTGCCAGCAGTGGAATCCGGGACAACCCGGCGAAAGACAATGAGCAGTTCTTC.

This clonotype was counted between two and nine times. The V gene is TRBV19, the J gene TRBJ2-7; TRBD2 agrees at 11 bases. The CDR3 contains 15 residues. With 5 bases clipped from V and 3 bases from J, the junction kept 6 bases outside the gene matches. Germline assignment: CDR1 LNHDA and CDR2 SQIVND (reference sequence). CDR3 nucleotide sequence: TGTGCCAGTAGTTCGGCCGGGACTAGCGGCTACGAGCAGTACTTC. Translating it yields CASSSAGTSGYEQYF. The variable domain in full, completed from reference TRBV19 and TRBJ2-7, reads DGGITQSPKYLFRKEGQNVTLSCEQNLNHDAMYWYRQDPGQGLRLIYYSQIVNDFQKGDIAEGYSVSREKKESFPLTVTSAQKNPTAFYLCASSSAGTSGYEQYFGPGTRLTVT.

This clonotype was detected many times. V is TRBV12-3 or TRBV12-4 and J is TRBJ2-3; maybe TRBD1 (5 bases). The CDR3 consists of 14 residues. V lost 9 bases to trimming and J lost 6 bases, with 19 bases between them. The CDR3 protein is CASSQVQGWDTQYF. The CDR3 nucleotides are TGTGCCAGTTCCCAGGTCCAGGGATGGGATACGCAGTATTTT.

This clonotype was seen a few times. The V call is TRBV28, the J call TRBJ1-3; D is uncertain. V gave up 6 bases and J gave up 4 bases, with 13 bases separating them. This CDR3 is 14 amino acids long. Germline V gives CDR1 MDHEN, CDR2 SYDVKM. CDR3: CASRPASAGNTIYF. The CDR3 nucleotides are TGTGCCAGCAGGCCGGCTTCGGCAGGAAACACCATATATTTT.

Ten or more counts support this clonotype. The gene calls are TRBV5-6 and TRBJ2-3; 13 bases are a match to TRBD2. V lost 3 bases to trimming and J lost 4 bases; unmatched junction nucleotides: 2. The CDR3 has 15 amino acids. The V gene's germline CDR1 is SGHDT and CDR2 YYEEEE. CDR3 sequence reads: CASSSGLAGADTQYF. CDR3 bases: TGTGCCAGCAGCTCCGGACTAGCGGGGGCAGATACGCAGTATTTT.

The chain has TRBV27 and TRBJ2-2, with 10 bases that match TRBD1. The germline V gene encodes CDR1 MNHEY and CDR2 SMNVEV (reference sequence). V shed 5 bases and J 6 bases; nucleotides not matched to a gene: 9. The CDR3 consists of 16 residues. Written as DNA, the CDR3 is TGTGCCAGCAGTCCCCGACAGGGGGCGAGGTCCGGGGAGCTGTTTTTT. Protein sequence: CASSPRQGARSGELFF.

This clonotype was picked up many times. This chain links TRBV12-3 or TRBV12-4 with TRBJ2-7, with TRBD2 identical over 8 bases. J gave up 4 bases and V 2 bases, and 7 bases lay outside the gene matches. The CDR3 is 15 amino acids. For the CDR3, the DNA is TGTGCCAGCAGTTTATGGGCGGGAGGAACATACGAGCAGTACTTC. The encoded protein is CASSLWAGGTYEQYF.

This CDR3 reads CSVELEAQETQYF. In nucleotides, the CDR3 is TGCAGCGTTGAGTTGGAGGCTCAAGAGACCCAGTACTTC. The chain links TRBV29-1 to TRBJ2-5, with a tentative D call TRBD2 (5 bases). The germline gives CDR1 SQVTM, CDR2 ANQGSEA. The CDR3 is 13 amino acids. Trimming took off 3 bases at V and 2 bases at J, with 10 bases between the two ends.

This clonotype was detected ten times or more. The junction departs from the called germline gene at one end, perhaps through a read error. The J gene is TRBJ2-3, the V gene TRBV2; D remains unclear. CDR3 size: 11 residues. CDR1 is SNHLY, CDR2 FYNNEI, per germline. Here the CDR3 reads CASRSRDTQYF. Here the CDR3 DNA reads TGTGCCAGCAGAAGCAGAGATACGCAGTATTTT.

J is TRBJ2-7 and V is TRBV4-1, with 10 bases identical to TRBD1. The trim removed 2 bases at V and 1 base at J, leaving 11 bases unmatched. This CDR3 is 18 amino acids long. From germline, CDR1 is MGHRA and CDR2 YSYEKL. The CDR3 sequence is CASSQQISGTGVSYEQYF. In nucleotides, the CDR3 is TGCGCCAGCAGCCAACAAATATCCGGGACAGGGGTTTCCTACGAGCAGTACTTC.

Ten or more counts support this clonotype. CDR3 in amino acids: CASSFAGANEKLFF. CDR3 in DNA: TGTGCCAGCAGTTTTGCCGGGGCTAATGAAAAACTGTTTTTT. The chain couples TRBV12-3 or TRBV12-4 to TRBJ1-4; D gene unclear. The V end lost 3 bases, the J end lost 3 bases, and 8 bases lay between the germline ends. The CDR3 runs 14 residues.

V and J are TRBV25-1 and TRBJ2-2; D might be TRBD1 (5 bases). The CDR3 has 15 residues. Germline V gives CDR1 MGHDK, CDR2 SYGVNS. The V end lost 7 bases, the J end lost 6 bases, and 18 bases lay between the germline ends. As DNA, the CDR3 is TGTGCCAGCAAGCTCTCACAGGATCGATCCGGGGAGCTGTTTTTT. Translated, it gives CASKLSQDRSGELFF.

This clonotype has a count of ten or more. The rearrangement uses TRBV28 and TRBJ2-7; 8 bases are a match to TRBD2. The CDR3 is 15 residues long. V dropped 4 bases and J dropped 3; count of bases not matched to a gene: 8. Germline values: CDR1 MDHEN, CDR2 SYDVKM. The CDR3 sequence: CASSSIGTSHYEQYF. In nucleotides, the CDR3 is TGTGCCAGCAGTTCCATAGGGACTAGTCACTACGAGCAGTACTTC.

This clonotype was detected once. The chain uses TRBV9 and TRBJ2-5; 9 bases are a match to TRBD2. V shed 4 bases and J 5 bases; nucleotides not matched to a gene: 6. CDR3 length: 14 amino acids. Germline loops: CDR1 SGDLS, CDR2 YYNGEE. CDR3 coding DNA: TGTGCCAGCAGCTCTGGGACTAGCAATGAGACCCAGTACTTC. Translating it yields CASSSGTSNETQYF.

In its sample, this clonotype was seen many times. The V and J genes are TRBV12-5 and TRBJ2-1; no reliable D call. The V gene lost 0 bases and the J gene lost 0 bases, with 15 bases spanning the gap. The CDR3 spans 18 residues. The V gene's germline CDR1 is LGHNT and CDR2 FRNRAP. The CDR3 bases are TGTGCTAGTGGTTTGGTATTCACCGGAGAGAGCTCCTACAATGAGCAGTTCTTC. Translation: CASGLVFTGESSYNEQFF.

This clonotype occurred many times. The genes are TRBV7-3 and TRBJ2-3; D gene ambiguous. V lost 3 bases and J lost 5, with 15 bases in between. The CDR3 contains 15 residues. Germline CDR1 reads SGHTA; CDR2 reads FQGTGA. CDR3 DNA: TGTGCCAGCAGCTTCCAAAGCTCGAACGGAGATACGCAGTATTTT. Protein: CASSFQSSNGDTQYF.

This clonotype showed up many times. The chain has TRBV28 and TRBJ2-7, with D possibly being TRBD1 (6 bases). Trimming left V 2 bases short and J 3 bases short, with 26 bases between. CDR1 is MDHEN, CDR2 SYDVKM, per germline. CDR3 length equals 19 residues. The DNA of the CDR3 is TGTGCCAGCAGTTTAGGAGTAGGCAGGGGATCCTCGGAAAACTACGAGCAGTACTTC. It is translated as CASSLGVGRGSSENYEQYF.

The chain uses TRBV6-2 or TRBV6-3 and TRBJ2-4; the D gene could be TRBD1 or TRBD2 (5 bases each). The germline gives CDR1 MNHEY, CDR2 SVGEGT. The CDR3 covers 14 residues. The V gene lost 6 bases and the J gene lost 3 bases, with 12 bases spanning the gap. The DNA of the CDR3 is TGTGCCAGCAGCGGGGCGATGGGCAAAAACATTCAGTACTTC. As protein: CASSGAMGKNIQYF.

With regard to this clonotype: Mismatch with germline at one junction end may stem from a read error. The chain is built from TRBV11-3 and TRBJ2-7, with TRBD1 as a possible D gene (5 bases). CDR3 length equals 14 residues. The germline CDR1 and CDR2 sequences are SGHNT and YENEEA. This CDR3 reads CASSLEVTGGEQCF. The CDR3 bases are TGTGCCAGCAGCTTAGAGGTAACAGGCGGCGAGCAGTGCTTC.

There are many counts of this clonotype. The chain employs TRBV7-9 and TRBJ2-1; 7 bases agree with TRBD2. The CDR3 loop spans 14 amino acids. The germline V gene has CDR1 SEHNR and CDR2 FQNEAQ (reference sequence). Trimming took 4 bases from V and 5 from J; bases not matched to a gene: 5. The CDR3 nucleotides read TGTGCCAGCAGCTACCCCGGGACTAACAATGAGCAGTTCTTC. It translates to CASSYPGTNNEQFF.

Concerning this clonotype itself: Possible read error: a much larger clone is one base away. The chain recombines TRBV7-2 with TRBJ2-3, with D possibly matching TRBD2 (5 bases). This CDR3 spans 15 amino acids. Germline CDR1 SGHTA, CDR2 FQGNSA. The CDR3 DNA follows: TGTGCCAGCGGCTTAGCGTATCAGAGCACAGATACGCAGTATTTT. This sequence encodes CASGLAYQSTDTQYF.

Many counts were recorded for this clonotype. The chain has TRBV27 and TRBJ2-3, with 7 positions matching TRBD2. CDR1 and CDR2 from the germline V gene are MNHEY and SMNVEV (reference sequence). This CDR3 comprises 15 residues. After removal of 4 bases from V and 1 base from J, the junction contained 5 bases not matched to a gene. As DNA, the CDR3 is TGTGCCAGCAGTTGGTCTAGCGGTGGCACAGATACGCAGTATTTT. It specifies CASSWSSGGTDTQYF.

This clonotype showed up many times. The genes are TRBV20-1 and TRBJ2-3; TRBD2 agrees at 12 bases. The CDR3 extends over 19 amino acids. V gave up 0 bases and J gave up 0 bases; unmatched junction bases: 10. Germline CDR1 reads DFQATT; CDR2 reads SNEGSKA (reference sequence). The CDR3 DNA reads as TGCAGTGCTAGAGATCTCGCCCTAGCGGGAGGGAAAAGCACAGATACGCAGTATTTT. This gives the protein CSARDLALAGGKSTDTQYF.

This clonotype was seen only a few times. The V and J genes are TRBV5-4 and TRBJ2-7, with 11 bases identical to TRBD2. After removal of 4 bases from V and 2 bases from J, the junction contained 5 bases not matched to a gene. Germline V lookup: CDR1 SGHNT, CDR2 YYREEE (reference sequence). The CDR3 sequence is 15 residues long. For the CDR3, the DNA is TGTGCCAGCAGCCAGGGACTAGCGGTTACCTACGAGCAGTACTTC. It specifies CASSQGLAVTYEQYF.